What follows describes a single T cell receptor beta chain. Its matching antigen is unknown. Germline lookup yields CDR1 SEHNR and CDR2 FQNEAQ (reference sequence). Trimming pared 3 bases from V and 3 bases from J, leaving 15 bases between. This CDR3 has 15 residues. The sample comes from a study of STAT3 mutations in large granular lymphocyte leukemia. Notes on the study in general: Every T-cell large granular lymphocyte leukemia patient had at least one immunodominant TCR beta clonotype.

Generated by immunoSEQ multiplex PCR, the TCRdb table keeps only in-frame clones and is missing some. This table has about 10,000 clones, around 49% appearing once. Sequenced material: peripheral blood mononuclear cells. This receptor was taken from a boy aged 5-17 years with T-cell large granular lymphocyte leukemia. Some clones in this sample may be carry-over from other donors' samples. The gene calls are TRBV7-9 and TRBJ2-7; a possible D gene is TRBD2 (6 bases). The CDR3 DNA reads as TGTGCCAGCAGCTTTCCCGGCGGGGCTAGCTACGAGCAGTACTTC. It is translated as CASSFPGGASYEQYF.